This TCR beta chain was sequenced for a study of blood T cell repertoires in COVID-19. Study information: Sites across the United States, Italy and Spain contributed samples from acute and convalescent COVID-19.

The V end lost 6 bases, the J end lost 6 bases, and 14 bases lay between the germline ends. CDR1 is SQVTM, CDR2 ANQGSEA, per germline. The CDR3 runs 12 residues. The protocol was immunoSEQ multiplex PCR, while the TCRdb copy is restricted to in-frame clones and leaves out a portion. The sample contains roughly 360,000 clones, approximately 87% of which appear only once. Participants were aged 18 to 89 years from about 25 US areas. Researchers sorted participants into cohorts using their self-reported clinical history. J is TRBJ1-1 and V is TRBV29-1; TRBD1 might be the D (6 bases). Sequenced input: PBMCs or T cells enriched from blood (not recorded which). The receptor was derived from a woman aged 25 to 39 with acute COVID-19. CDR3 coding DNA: TGCAGCGTAATACAGGGTACGGCTGAAGCTTTCTTT. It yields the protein CSVIQGTAEAFF.